One and the same sample provided the 23 T cell receptor beta chains below, sequenced in a study of early T cells in non-severe SARS-CoV-2 infection (dated by TCRdb to the early 2020s). The library was produced with 5' RACE. TCRdb lists the instrument as NextSeq 500. The raw public reads went through TCRdb reprocessing: fastp at Q25, MiXCR clone calling, in-frame beta chains kept. One record per CDR3 amino acid sequence lists the most common genes and DNA. The sample records fewer than 75,000 distinct CDR3 sequences, just over 20% of which are singletons. The ten top clones hold 15% to 20% of the sample. The sample here was whole blood, taken at baseline. The receptor source for this set is an adult who was a healthcare worker with PCR-confirmed SARS-CoV-2 infection or an uninfected control (not recorded which).

For this clonotype: This could be a read error, since a much larger clone is one nucleotide away. The gene calls are TRBV5-1 and TRBJ2-7, with TRBD1 identical over 7 bases. In germline, CDR1 is SGHRS, CDR2 YFSETQ. The CDR3 runs to 13 residues. V shed 6 bases and J 3 bases; nucleotides not matched to a gene: 6. The CDR3 nucleotides read TGCGCCAGCACCGGGACAGATTGCTACGAGCAGTACTTC. This codes for CASTGTDCYEQYF.

This clonotype was recorded a few times. The chain carries TRBV18 and TRBJ1-3; unclear D gene. The V gene lost 3 bases and the J gene lost 0 bases, with 15 bases spanning the gap. Germline values: CDR1 KGHSH, CDR2 LQKENI. The CDR3 covers 17 residues. The chain's CDR3 is CASSPLTHTDSGNTIYF. The DNA for the CDR3 is TGTGCCAGCTCACCTCTCACGCACACGGACTCTGGAAACACCATATATTTT.

This clonotype has more than one count but fewer than ten. CDR3 DNA sequence: TGTGCCAGCAGCACAGTCACCAAAAACATTCAGTACTTC. As protein: CASSTVTKNIQYF. The rearrangement joins TRBV3-1 to TRBJ2-4; D unclear. Germline-derived CDR1 and CDR2 are LGHDT and YNNKEL (reference sequence). Trimming removed 5 bases at V and 2 bases at J, with 7 bases between. CDR3 size: 13 residues.

The table lists this clonotype with a few counts. This chain joins TRBV4-1 and TRBJ2-1; 10 bases fit TRBD2. Trimming cost V 1 base and J 4 bases; bases outside gene matches: 1. The length of the CDR3 is 15 residues. The germline V gene has CDR1 MGHRA and CDR2 YSYEKL. DNA for the CDR3: TGCGCCAGCAGCCAAGGGACTAGCGGATACAATGAGCAGTTCTTC. Protein product: CASSQGTSGYNEQFF.

The chain carries TRBV5-4 and TRBJ1-1; maybe TRBD1 (6 bases). Germline CDR1 reads SGHNT; CDR2 reads YYREEE (reference sequence). V dropped 5 bases and J dropped 1 base, with 12 bases sitting between them. The CDR3 is 14 residues long. CDR3 nucleotides: TGTGCCAGCAGACTCGGACAGACGAACACTGAAGCTTTCTTT. Translated: CASRLGQTNTEAFF. The full variable domain, its missing parts supplied by reference TRBV5-4 and TRBJ1-1, is ETGVTQSPTHLIKTRGQQVTLRCSSQSGHNTVSWYQQALGQGPQFIFQYYREEENGRGNFPPRFSGLQFPNYSSELNVNALELDDSALYLCASRLGQTNTEAFFGQGTRLTVV.

This clonotype showed up just a few times. For the CDR3, the DNA is TGTGCCAGCAGTTTTACGGACAGGGAGGGGCAGTATTTT. The encoded protein is CASSFTDREGQYF. This rearrangement joins TRBV11-2 to TRBJ2-3, with D perhaps matching TRBD1 (8 bases). The length of the CDR3 is 13 residues. Trimming removed 6 bases at V and 11 bases at J, with 18 bases between. Germline loops: CDR1 SGHAT, CDR2 FQNNGV. Complete variable domain (other parts from reference TRBV11-2 and TRBJ2-3): EAGVAQSPRYKIIEKRQSVAFWCNPISGHATLYWYQQILGQGPKLLIQFQNNGVVDDSQLPKDRFSAERLKGVDSTLKIQPAKLEDSAVYLCASSFTDREGQYFGPGTRLTVL.

This chain links TRBV18 with TRBJ2-3; D is possibly TRBD2 (6 bases). Trimming removed 1 base from V and 4 bases from J, with 12 bases in between. CDR1 and CDR2 from the germline V gene are KGHSH and LQKENI. The CDR3 is 15 residues long. CDR3: CASSPQASGADTQYF. The CDR3 DNA reads as TGTGCCAGCTCACCACAGGCCTCGGGGGCAGATACGCAGTATTTT. Full variable domain (missing parts from reference TRBV18 and TRBJ2-3): NAGVMQNPRHLVRRRGQEARLRCSPMKGHSHVYWYRQLPEEGLKFMVYLQKENIIDESGMPKERFSAEFPKEGPSILRIQQVVRGDSAAYFCASSPQASGADTQYFGPGTRLTVL.

The rearrangement links TRBV19 to TRBJ1-2, with D unresolved. The ends were cut back, 7 bases at V and 0 bases at J, with 18 bases in the middle. The germline V gene encodes CDR1 LNHDA and CDR2 SQIVND (reference sequence). The CDR3 has 16 residues. For the CDR3, the DNA is TGTGCCAGTAACCCCTTTTTGCGGCGAGCTAACTATGGCTACACCTTC. Protein: CASNPFLRRANYGYTF. Based on the CDR3 plus reference TRBV19 and TRBJ1-2, the full variable domain is DGGITQSPKYLFRKEGQNVTLSCEQNLNHDAMYWYRQDPGQGLRLIYYSQIVNDFQKGDIAEGYSVSREKKESFPLTVTSAQKNPTAFYLCASNPFLRRANYGYTFGSGTRLTVV.

This clonotype was observed a few times. This sequence joins TRBV7-2 and TRBJ1-5; D not certain. With 2 bases removed from V and 11 bases from J, the gap between germline ends came to 16 bases. This CDR3 region has 14 residues. The V gene's germline CDR1 is SGHTA and CDR2 FQGNSA. The CDR3 loop reads CASSLSRQSGSQHF. The CDR3 region has the DNA TGTGCCAGCAGCTTATCTCGCCAATCCGGTTCCCAGCATTTT.

The rearrangement joins TRBV2 to TRBJ1-5, with D unclear. Looked up from germline, CDR1 is SNHLY and CDR2 is FYNNEI. V was shortened by 0 bases and J by 11 bases, with 8 bases between the two germline ends. The CDR3 runs to 12 residues. The CDR3 is CASSEAGSSQHF. The CDR3 DNA reads TGTGCCAGCAGTGAAGCCGGAAGTTCCCAGCATTTT.

This clonotype was detected ten times or more. V is TRBV7-8 and J is TRBJ2-1, with TRBD2 identical over 9 bases. V lost 6 bases, J lost 15 bases, and 15 bases stayed unmatched. CDR3 size: 14 residues. Germline values: CDR1 SGHVS, CDR2 FQNEAQ. CDR3 amino acids: CASRVSGGLGRPFF. In DNA, the CDR3 is TGTGCCAGCAGAGTTAGCGGGGGACTAGGGCGGCCGTTCTTC.

V gene TRBV29-1 combines with J gene TRBJ2-1; 8 bases match TRBD1. The CDR3 loop spans 13 amino acids. The trim removed 6 bases at V and 4 bases at J, leaving 5 bases unmatched. Germline V gene lookup returns CDR1 SQVTM and CDR2 ANQGSEA. The CDR3 loop reads CSVADRAYNEQFF. CDR3 DNA sequence: TGCAGCGTCGCGGACAGGGCGTACAATGAGCAGTTCTTC.

The chain couples TRBV27 to TRBJ1-4; TRBD1 matches 7 bases. The V gene's germline CDR1 is MNHEY and CDR2 SMNVEV (reference sequence). This CDR3 contains 14 residues. J lost 0 bases, V lost 8 bases, and 3 bases had no gene match. The CDR3 bases are TGTGCCAGCGCGGACAGGTCAACTAATGAAAAACTGTTTTTT. It codes for CASADRSTNEKLFF.

This clonotype turned up a few times. The chain links TRBV5-1 to TRBJ1-2; TRBD1 is a possible D gene (6 bases). There are 12 residues in the CDR3. Trimming took off 10 bases at V and 3 bases at J, with 13 bases between the two ends. Germline loops: CDR1 SGHRS, CDR2 YFSETQ. The CDR3 bases are TGCGCCCCCCCTGAGGGGGACTATGGCTACACCTTC. This sequence encodes CAPPEGDYGYTF.

This clonotype has ten or more counts. The V and J genes are TRBV29-1 and TRBJ2-3; TRBD2 matches at 10 bases. Per germline, CDR1 SQVTM and CDR2 ANQGSEA. Trimming took 3 bases from V and 6 from J; bases not matched to a gene: 9. The CDR3 covers 15 residues. The CDR3 nucleotides are TGCAGCGTTGAGGCCATAGCGGGGGGATCGGATACGCAGTATTTT. It translates to CSVEAIAGGSDTQYF.

The chain recombines TRBV7-9 with TRBJ2-1; D remains unclear. The CDR3 is made up of 14 amino acids. V gave up 2 bases and J gave up 6 bases, with 11 bases separating them. Germline V gives CDR1 SEHNR, CDR2 FQNEAQ (reference sequence). Here the CDR3 reads CASSLSENSNEQFF. The CDR3 nucleotides read TGTGCCAGCAGCTTATCCGAAAACTCCAATGAGCAGTTCTTC.

The J gene is TRBJ1-3, the V gene TRBV11-2; D is unresolved. Germline V gene sequence: CDR1 SGHAT, CDR2 FQNNGV. V lost 5 bases and J lost 3, with 20 bases in between. The CDR3 runs to 17 residues. The CDR3 coding sequence is TGTGCCAGCAGCCGCCGGGTTCCCGGGGATGTTGGAAACACCATATATTTT. As protein: CASSRRVPGDVGNTIYF. The full variable domain, in which reference TRBV11-2 and TRBJ1-3 provide the parts outside the CDR3, is EAGVAQSPRYKIIEKRQSVAFWCNPISGHATLYWYQQILGQGPKLLIQFQNNGVVDDSQLPKDRFSAERLKGVDSTLKIQPAKLEDSAVYLCASSRRVPGDVGNTIYFGEGSWLTVV.

The chain couples TRBV12-3 or TRBV12-4 to TRBJ2-1; 10 bases line up with TRBD1. This CDR3 has 14 amino acids. J was trimmed by 6 bases and V by 4 bases; bases with no gene match: 3. CDR3 DNA: TGTGCCAGCAGTTGGGACAGGGGTCGCAATGAGCAGTTCTTC. Encoded protein: CASSWDRGRNEQFF.

V gene TRBV10-2 combines with J gene TRBJ1-2; D is uncertain. The length of the CDR3 is 12 residues. Deletions cut 4 bases from V and 5 bases from J, with 8 bases between. CDR1 and CDR2 (germline): WSHSY, SAAADI. CDR3 protein: CASSGRDYGYTF. The CDR3 DNA sequence: TGCGCCAGCAGTGGAAGAGATTATGGCTACACCTTC.

The CDR3 loop is CSVGTAEETQYF. The CDR3 nucleotides are TGCAGCGTTGGGACAGCCGAAGAGACCCAGTACTTC. J is TRBJ2-5 and V is TRBV29-1; a weak D match, TRBD1 (6 bases). V was clipped by 4 bases and J by 3 bases, with 9 bases between them. This CDR3 has 12 amino acids. Germline V lookup: CDR1 SQVTM, CDR2 ANQGSEA.

In this sample, this clonotype turned up many times. This chain uses TRBV20-1 with TRBJ2-1; unclear D gene. There are 12 residues in the CDR3. CDR1 and CDR2 (germline): DFQATT, SNEGSKA (reference sequence). V was pared by 5 bases and J by 1 base, with 6 bases between. Here the CDR3 reads CSAGESYNEQFF. CDR3 DNA: TGCAGTGCTGGGGAATCCTACAATGAGCAGTTCTTC.

Note on this clonotype: An end of the junction differs from the germline gene, which may be a read error. For the CDR3, the DNA is TGCAGTGCTCCGCACGTCGGGGCCCTTAACTTT. Amino acids: CSAPHVGALNF. This chain uses TRBV20-1 with TRBJ1-1, with D perhaps matching TRBD1 (5 bases). This CDR3 region has 11 residues. Germline V gene data show CDR1 as DFQATT and CDR2 as SNEGSKA (reference sequence).

This chain uses TRBV7-8 with TRBJ2-7, with D tentatively TRBD2 (5 bases). Trimming shortened V by 0 bases and J by 7 bases, and 13 bases separated the two germline ends. Germline V CDR1 and CDR2: SGHVS, FQNEAQ. The CDR3 extends over 14 amino acids. Written as DNA, the CDR3 is TGTGCCAGCAGCTTAGCTATCGGGGTATGGGAGCAGTACTTC. It codes for CASSLAIGVWEQYF.